Below are 24 T cell receptor beta chains sequenced from a single sample in a study of T-cell reconstitution after alpha-beta-depleted transplantation in children. Preparation of the TCRbeta library involved a method that used unique molecular identifiers. TCRdb itself ran the PCR reads through MiXCR, one entry per CDR3 protein. The sample has 670,000 or so distinct CDR3 sequences, over 10% seen once; the top ten hold about 0.77%. The sample here was PBMCs, taken before TCRalphabeta/CD19-depleted stem cell transplant. The receptors here all came from a girl aged 2 to 10 with congenital amegakaryocytic thrombocytopenia, due to receive a stem cell transplant.

This clonotype appeared many times. The V and J genes are TRBV10-3 and TRBJ1-1; 8 bases align to TRBD1. This CDR3 region has 14 residues. V lost 8 bases, J lost 7 bases, and 12 bases stayed unmatched. The germline CDR1 and CDR2 sequences are ENHRY and SYGVKD. The CDR3 here is CAILPPGGTGEAFF. The CDR3, as DNA: TGTGCCATCCTACCTCCTGGGGGGACAGGTGAAGCTTTCTTT.

The rearrangement joins TRBV20-1 to TRBJ1-2; no definite D call. CDR1 and CDR2 from the germline V gene are DFQATT and SNEGSKA (reference sequence). This CDR3 is 11 amino acids long. V lost 6 bases and J 5 bases, leaving 10 bases between the germline ends. The DNA of the CDR3 is TGCAGTGCGGACCTGGGGTATGGCTACACCTTC. Encoded protein: CSADLGYGYTF.

This clonotype was seen at least ten times. One junction end does not reproduce the germline sequence, and a read error may be involved. The V call is TRBV5-1, the J call TRBJ2-5; unclear D gene. The CDR3 covers 12 residues. The germline V gene encodes CDR1 SGHRS and CDR2 YFSETQ. Written as DNA, the CDR3 is TGTGCCAGCAGCTTAGATTTGGAGACCCAGTACTTC. Translation: CASSLDLETQYF.

This clonotype came up a few times. The chain joins TRBV10-3 to TRBJ2-7; 8 bases map to TRBD1. CDR3 length equals 14 residues. After removal of 6 bases from V and 5 bases from J, the junction contained 9 bases not matched to a gene. In germline, CDR1 is ENHRY, CDR2 SYGVKD. CDR3 coding DNA: TGTGCCATCAGACCTGTGGACAGGGACCACGAGCAGTACTTC. It codes for CAIRPVDRDHEQYF.

This clonotype was observed a few times. The chain links TRBV5-1 to TRBJ2-1; perhaps TRBD2 as D (6 bases). CDR3 length: 17 residues. With 5 bases removed from V and 0 bases from J, the gap between germline ends came to 18 bases. Germline CDR1 SGHRS, CDR2 YFSETQ. The CDR3, as DNA: TGCGCCAGCAGTTCTCTTTGGGACTTTTACTCCTACAATGAGCAGTTCTTC. It is translated as CASSSLWDFYSYNEQFF.

The gene calls are TRBV5-1 and TRBJ2-7; the D gene could be TRBD1 or TRBD2 (5 bases each). Germline CDR1 and CDR2: SGHRS and YFSETQ. This CDR3 contains 18 residues. Trimming pared 1 base from V and 2 bases from J, leaving 22 bases between. The CDR3 DNA is TGCGCCAGCAGCTTGCTGCTCGGGACGCCCTCGGCCCCCTACGAGCAGTACTTC. Protein sequence: CASSLLLGTPSAPYEQYF.

This clonotype has just a few counts. This chain connects TRBV20-1 to TRBJ1-1; D is perhaps TRBD1 (5 bases). In germline, CDR1 is DFQATT, CDR2 SNEGSKA (reference sequence). The ends were cut back, 3 bases at V and 5 bases at J, with 28 bases in the middle. The length of the CDR3 is 18 residues. In DNA form, the CDR3 reads TGCAGTGCTAGGGCTTTGCTTGGGGGGGGTGGGTCTGGGACTGAAGCTTTCTTT. Residues: CSARALLGGGGSGTEAFF.

The CDR3 is CASKGGSGRAEQYF. The CDR3 coding sequence is TGTGCCAGCAAAGGGGGTAGCGGGAGAGCCGAGCAGTACTTC. The V gene is TRBV6-1, the J gene TRBJ2-7, with 9 bases identical to TRBD2. J was trimmed by 6 bases and V by 7 bases; bases with no gene match: 10. Germline-derived CDR1 and CDR2 are MNHNS and SASEGT. CDR3 length: 14 amino acids.

This clonotype was detected ten times or more. In DNA, the CDR3 is TGTGCCAGCAGTCCAGGGTCTTTTTGGGAATTCTTC. Translated, it gives CASSPGSFWEFF. The chain combines TRBV12-3 or TRBV12-4 with TRBJ2-1, with TRBD1 as a possible D gene (5 bases). The CDR3 runs to 12 residues. Trimming pared 5 bases from V and 16 bases from J, leaving 18 bases between.

Many counts were recorded for this clonotype. This chain connects TRBV10-3 to TRBJ2-1; D may be TRBD1 (5 bases). Germline CDR1 and CDR2: ENHRY and SYGVKD. The CDR3 has 16 amino acids. V lost 6 bases to trimming and J lost 0 bases, with 15 bases between them. The CDR3 here is CAIRGKDSDSYNEQFF. The CDR3 DNA reads as TGTGCCATCAGGGGAAAAGACAGCGACTCCTACAATGAGCAGTTCTTC.

This clonotype showed up just a few times. The chain recombines TRBV29-1 with TRBJ2-3; D might be TRBD1 or TRBD2, each matching 5 bases. V lost 7 bases and J 2 bases, leaving 13 bases between the germline ends. CDR3 length: 13 residues. The germline CDR1 and CDR2 sequences are SQVTM and ANQGSEA. In DNA, the CDR3 is TGCAGCGGGGACGGTAAAATCACAGATACGCAGTATTTT. Translation gives CSGDGKITDTQYF.

This clonotype was seen many times. The V call is TRBV7-8, the J call TRBJ2-1; 10 bases are a match to TRBD2. The CDR3 is made up of 14 amino acids. V lost 6 bases, J lost 6 bases, and 5 bases stayed unmatched. The germline V gene has CDR1 SGHVS and CDR2 FQNEAQ. The CDR3 region is CASRMLAGVNEQFF. As DNA, the CDR3 is TGTGCCAGCAGGATGCTAGCGGGGGTCAATGAGCAGTTCTTC.

This clonotype appeared many times. V usage is TRBV6-5 and J usage is TRBJ2-1, with 7 bases lining up with TRBD2. The CDR3 length is 14 residues. Germline V gene data show CDR1 as MNHEY and CDR2 as SVGAGI. The junction had 6 bases not matched to a gene; V was cut back by 5 bases and J by 5 bases. The CDR3 coding sequence is TGTGCCAGCAGTCACCCGGGGGGACACAATGAGCAGTTCTTC. It translates to CASSHPGGHNEQFF.

The table lists this clonotype with many counts. The genes are TRBV6-5 and TRBJ2-1; D may correspond to TRBD1 or TRBD2 (5 bases each). V lost 5 bases, J lost 6 bases, and 17 bases lay in between. The CDR3 is made up of 15 amino acids. Germline V gene sequence: CDR1 MNHEY, CDR2 SVGAGI. CDR3 sequence: CASSRRGVGLNEQFF. CDR3 DNA sequence: TGTGCCAGCAGTAGGCGAGGGGTCGGACTCAATGAGCAGTTCTTC.

This clonotype occurred many times. This chain connects TRBV12-3 or TRBV12-4 to TRBJ2-5; D tentatively fits TRBD1 or TRBD2 (5 bases each). Trimming removed 6 bases at V and 5 bases at J, with 13 bases between. The CDR3 consists of 13 residues. Here the CDR3 reads CASRAGSLETQYF. CDR3 DNA sequence: TGTGCCAGCAGAGCAGGGAGTCTGGAGACCCAGTACTTC.

This clonotype was seen many times. This sequence joins TRBV5-1 and TRBJ2-1, with 7 bases fitting TRBD1. Per the germline V gene, CDR1 is SGHRS and CDR2 is YFSETQ. This CDR3 is 16 amino acids long. V lost 0 bases to trimming and J lost 0 bases; unmatched junction nucleotides: 3. CDR3 bases: TGCGCCAGCAGCTTGGGGGCAGGGGGCTCCTACAATGAGCAGTTCTTC. Translating it yields CASSLGAGGSYNEQFF.

This clonotype came up a few times. The rearrangement links TRBV20-1 to TRBJ2-3, with D unresolved. The V gene's germline CDR1 is DFQATT and CDR2 SNEGSKA (reference sequence). V was trimmed by 6 bases and J by 4 bases, leaving 20 bases between them. The CDR3 loop spans 15 amino acids. The CDR3 DNA follows: TGCAGTGCCAATGTCGGTAGCATCTCGGCAGATACGCAGTATTTT. Amino acid sequence: CSANVGSISADTQYF.

This clonotype was counted at least ten times. The chain carries TRBV5-1 and TRBJ2-1; 9 bases are shared with TRBD1. The CDR3 spans 15 residues. Germline V gives CDR1 SGHRS, CDR2 YFSETQ. V gave up 7 bases and J gave up 4 bases; unmatched junction bases: 9. In DNA, the CDR3 is TGCGCCAGCGAAGACCTGGACAGGGGATACAATGAGCAGTTCTTC. Translated: CASEDLDRGYNEQFF.

This clonotype was counted at least ten times. The rearrangement uses TRBV12-3 or TRBV12-4 and TRBJ2-7, with D unclear. V dropped 5 bases and J dropped 3 bases, with 11 bases sitting between them. The length of the CDR3 is 13 residues. The CDR3 nucleotides read TGTGCCAGCAGTCGACTGGGGTACTACGAGCAGTACTTC. This translates into CASSRLGYYEQYF.

This clonotype was observed many times. This chain links TRBV27 with TRBJ2-2; no reliable D call. CDR1 MNHEY and CDR2 SMNVEV come from the germline V gene (reference sequence). This CDR3 has 13 residues. V was pared by 3 bases and J by 11 bases, with 13 bases between. The CDR3 DNA sequence: TGTGCCAGCAGTTTTGCCCTACAAAAAGAGCTGTTTTTT. This codes for CASSFALQKELFF.

This clonotype showed up many times. V gene TRBV5-1 combines with J gene TRBJ2-7; D perhaps matches TRBD2 (5 bases). CDR1 is SGHRS and CDR2 is YFSETQ in the germline V gene. Trimming pared 1 base from V and 4 bases from J, leaving 12 bases between. The CDR3 is 14 residues long. The CDR3 DNA sequence: TGCGCCAGCAGCTTGCCGGGGATTTCTTACGAGCAGTACTTC. Residues: CASSLPGISYEQYF.

This clonotype was detected only once. The rearrangement joins TRBV5-1 to TRBJ1-5; 8 bases agree with TRBD1. This CDR3 spans 14 amino acids. Germline-derived CDR1 and CDR2 are SGHRS and YFSETQ. Trimming at V came to 4 bases and at J to 5 bases, leaving 5 bases not matched to a gene. DNA of the CDR3: TGCGCCAGCAGCCAATCGGGACAGGATCAGCCCCAGCATTTT. Amino acids: CASSQSGQDQPQHF.

This clonotype appeared many times. This sequence joins TRBV29-1 and TRBJ2-5, with TRBD1 as a possible D gene (5 bases). The V and J ends lost 4 bases and 2 bases respectively, with 5 bases between them. This CDR3 contains 11 residues. Germline loops: CDR1 SQVTM, CDR2 ANQGSEA. The CDR3 loop is CSVGQQETQYF. The CDR3 DNA reads TGCAGCGTTGGACAGCAAGAGACCCAGTACTTC.

This clonotype occurred a few times. The gene calls are TRBV10-3 and TRBJ2-3; 12 positions match TRBD2. The CDR3 sequence is 17 residues long. J was trimmed by 6 bases and V by 0 bases; bases with no gene match: 7. Per germline, CDR1 ENHRY and CDR2 SYGVKD. DNA of the CDR3: TGTGCCATCAGTGAGTCGTCTAGCGGGAGGGCCGGGGATACGCAGTATTTT. It is translated as CAISESSSGRAGDTQYF.